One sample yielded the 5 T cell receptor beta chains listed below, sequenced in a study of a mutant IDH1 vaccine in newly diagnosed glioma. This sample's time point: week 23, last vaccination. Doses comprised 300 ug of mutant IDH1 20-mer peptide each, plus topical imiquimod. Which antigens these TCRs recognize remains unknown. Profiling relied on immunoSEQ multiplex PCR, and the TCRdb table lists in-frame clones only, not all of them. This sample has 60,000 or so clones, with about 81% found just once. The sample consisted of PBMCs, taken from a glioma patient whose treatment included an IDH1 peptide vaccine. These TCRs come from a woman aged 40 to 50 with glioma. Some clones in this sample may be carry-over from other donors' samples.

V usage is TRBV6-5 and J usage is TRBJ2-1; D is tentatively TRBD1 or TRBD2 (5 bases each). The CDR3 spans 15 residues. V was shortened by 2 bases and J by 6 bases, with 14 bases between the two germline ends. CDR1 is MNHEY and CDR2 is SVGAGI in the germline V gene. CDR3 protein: CASSYLMGVGNEQFF. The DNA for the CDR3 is TGTGCCAGCAGTTACCTCATGGGGGTGGGCAATGAGCAGTTCTTC.

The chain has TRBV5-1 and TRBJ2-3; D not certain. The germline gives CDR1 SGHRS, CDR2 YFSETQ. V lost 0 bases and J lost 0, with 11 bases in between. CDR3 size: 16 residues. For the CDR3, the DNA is TGCGCCAGCAGCTTGGGTTATAGAGCTAGCACAGATACGCAGTATTTT. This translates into CASSLGYRASTDTQYF.

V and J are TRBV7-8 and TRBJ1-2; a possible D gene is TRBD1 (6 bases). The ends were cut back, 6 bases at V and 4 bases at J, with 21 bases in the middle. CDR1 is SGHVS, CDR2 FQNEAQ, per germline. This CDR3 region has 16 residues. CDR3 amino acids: CASSPGGWGLSYGYTF. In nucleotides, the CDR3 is TGTGCCAGCAGTCCGGGCGGGTGGGGGCTGAGCTATGGCTACACCTTC.

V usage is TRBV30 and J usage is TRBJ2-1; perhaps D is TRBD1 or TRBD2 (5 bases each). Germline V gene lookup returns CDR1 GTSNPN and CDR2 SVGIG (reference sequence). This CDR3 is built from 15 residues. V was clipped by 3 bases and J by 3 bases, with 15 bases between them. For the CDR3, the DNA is TGTGCCTGGAGCCACGAGAGGGGTAGCTACAATGAGCAGTTCTTC. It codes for CAWSHERGSYNEQFF.

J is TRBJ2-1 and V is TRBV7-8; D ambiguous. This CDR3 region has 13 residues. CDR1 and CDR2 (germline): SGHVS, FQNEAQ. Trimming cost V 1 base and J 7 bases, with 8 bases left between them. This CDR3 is CASSLVSLNEQFF. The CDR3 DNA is TGTGCCAGCAGCTTAGTTAGTCTTAATGAGCAGTTCTTC.